The 4 T cell receptor beta chains listed next were all sequenced from one sample in a study of regulatory T cells in long-lasting Graves disease (dated by TCRdb to 2020 to 2022). The time point label of this sample denotes: newly diagnosed GD, antithyroid drugs for less than 3 months. For both TCR sequencing and RNA sequencing, RNA was extracted from PBMCs using TRIzol. Library preparation employed multiplex PCR. The sample was run on an Illumina HiSeq 4000. TCR beta libraries were built with iRepertoire HTBI primers and Arm-PCR amplification of CDR3 regions. TCRdb applied fastp at Q25 and MiXCR to the public reads, then kept only in-frame beta chains. CDR3 protein sequences are deduplicated, and each keeps its most common genes and DNA. In this sample the table shows 300,000 to 400,000 distinct CDR3 sequences, less than 20% of which occur a single time. 22% of the sample lies in the top ten. This specimen was peripheral blood mononuclear cells (PBMCs), taken at new diagnosis, from a patient treated with antithyroid drugs. Source of these receptors: a female donor with Graves disease.

This clonotype was seen ten or more times. The chain links TRBV6-1 to TRBJ1-3; the D is unclear. Germline V CDR1 and CDR2: MNHNS, SASEGT. V lost 4 bases to trimming and J lost 0 bases, with 7 bases between them. The CDR3 runs to 14 residues. CDR3 amino acids: CASSAATSGNTIYF. For the CDR3, the DNA is TGTGCCAGCAGTGCTGCAACCTCTGGAAACACCATATATTTT.

The rearrangement joins TRBV20-1 to TRBJ2-7; weak D call: TRBD1 (7 bases). Per the germline V gene, CDR1 is DFQATT and CDR2 is SNEGSKA (reference sequence). V lost 6 bases to trimming and J lost 6 bases, with 21 bases between them. The CDR3 spans 14 residues. The CDR3 coding sequence is TGCAGTGCAGCAAAGACAGGGAGGTCGAGCGAGCAGTACTTC. It encodes CSAAKTGRSSEQYF.

This chain uses TRBV20-1 with TRBJ2-7; D perhaps matches TRBD1 (5 bases). CDR3 length equals 13 residues. V was clipped by 3 bases and J by 4 bases, with 13 bases between them. Per germline, CDR1 DFQATT and CDR2 SNEGSKA (reference sequence). CDR3 sequence reads: CSASFRAGYEQYF. CDR3 sequence (DNA): TGCAGTGCTAGTTTCAGGGCTGGGTACGAGCAGTACTTC.

The CDR3 reads CAISRQVMDTEAFF. In DNA form, the CDR3 reads TGTGCCATCAGCCGACAGGTTATGGACACTGAAGCTTTCTTT. The J gene is TRBJ1-1, the V gene TRBV10-3, with D maybe TRBD1 (6 bases). The CDR3 loop spans 14 amino acids. V lost 6 bases to trimming and J lost 3 bases, with 14 bases between them. CDR1 and CDR2 (germline): ENHRY, SYGVKD.